Listed below are T cell receptor beta chains from one sample, sequenced in a study of T cell repertoires in cytomegalovirus infection. TCRdb ran MiXCR on the reads and lists one entry per CDR3 protein. The sample lists approximately 770,000 distinct CDR3 sequences, under 35% seen once, with about an eighth in the top ten. No antigen has been assigned to these receptors. The input for sequencing was cultured CD8+ T cells from PBMCs, taken from culture after CMV antigen stimulation. Every receptor here comes from a human donor in good health (CMV status not recorded). Some clones in this sample may be carry-over from other donors' samples. The CDR3 runs from the conserved cysteine through the conserved F or W. The order of the fields is clone size, V gene, D gene, J gene, CDR3 protein, CDR3 DNA. The D gene is left open where the match is weak. The listing skips clone size in some rows; elsewhere it reads once, few, many or a size class.

size: -; V: TRBV14; D: TRBD1; J: TRBJ2-5; CDR3: CASSQALGQPWATQYF; DNA: TGTGCCAGCAGCCAAGCCCTGGGACAGCCTTGGGCGACCCAGTACTTC
size: many; V: TRBV7-2; D: -; J: TRBJ1-2; CDR3: CASSLDGTDDYGYTF; DNA: TGTGCCAGCAGCTTAGACGGGACGGACGACTATGGCTACACCTTC
size: -; V: TRBV7-4; D: TRBD1; J: TRBJ1-1; CDR3: CASSSGTARTEAFF; DNA: TGTGCCAGCAGCTCGGGGACAGCGAGGACTGAAGCTTTCTTT
size: few; V: TRBV7-6; D: -; J: TRBJ2-5; CDR3: CASSYHQETQYF; DNA: TGTGCCAGCAGCTACCACCAAGAGACCCAGTACTTC
size: many; V: TRBV7-8; D: -; J: TRBJ2-1; CDR3: CASSLDPGSYNEQFF; DNA: TGTGCCAGCAGCTTAGACCCCGGATCCTACAATGAGCAGTTCTTC
size: once; V: TRBV6-1; D: -; J: TRBJ2-7; CDR3: CASSESLIGSGKTYEQYF; DNA: TGTGCCAGCAGTGAAAGTCTAATAGGGTCAGGGAAGACCTACGAGCAGTACTTC
size: -; V: TRBV4-2; D: -; J: TRBJ1-1; CDR3: CASSQVDGNTEAFF; DNA: TGTGCCAGCAGCCAAGTGGACGGCAACACTGAAGCTTTCTTT
size: few; V: TRBV6-2/TRBV6-3; D: -; J: TRBJ1-1; CDR3: CASSYSKRSLTEAFF; DNA: TGTGCCAGCAGTTACTCGAAAAGGAGCCTCACTGAAGCTTTCTTT
size: medium-sized; V: TRBV7-2; D: -; J: TRBJ2-1; CDR3: CASSFYNEQFF; DNA: TGTGCCAGCAGCTTCTACAATGAGCAGTTCTTC
size: -; V: TRBV14; D: -; J: TRBJ2-5; CDR3: CASSLISLNSGETQYF; DNA: TGTGCCAGCAGCCTAATATCGTTAAACAGTGGAGAGACCCAGTACTTC
size: -; V: TRBV11-2; D: TRBD1; J: TRBJ2-1; CDR3: CASSLRQGAWNEQFF; DNA: TGTGCCAGCAGCCTTAGACAGGGGGCATGGAATGAGCAGTTCTTC
size: -; V: TRBV10-3; D: TRBD1; J: TRBJ2-5; CDR3: CAISGGTGGSWETQYF; DNA: TGTGCCATCAGTGGAGGGACAGGGGGTTCGTGGGAGACCCAGTACTTC
size: -; V: TRBV7-2; D: -; J: TRBJ1-5; CDR3: CASNLRPRGLNQPQHF; DNA: TGTGCCAGCAACTTGAGACCCAGGGGACTTAATCAGCCCCAGCATTTT
size: -; V: TRBV6-6; D: -; J: TRBJ2-5; CDR3: CASSYGPWEETQYF; DNA: TGTGCCAGCAGTTACGGCCCATGGGAAGAGACCCAGTACTTC
size: many; V: TRBV7-8; D: -; J: TRBJ2-3; CDR3: CASSLNVGAPDTQYF; DNA: TGTGCCAGCAGCTTAAACGTAGGGGCACCCGATACGCAGTATTTT
size: -; V: TRBV20-1; D: TRBD1; J: TRBJ1-2; CDR3: CSATIPGQGTYGYTF; DNA: TGCAGTGCTACGATACCGGGACAGGGGACCTATGGCTACACCTTC
size: many; V: TRBV28; D: -; J: TRBJ2-3; CDR3: CASSLDSLGPDTQYF; DNA: TGTGCCAGCAGTTTGGACAGCCTCGGGCCAGATACGCAGTATTTT
size: few; V: TRBV5-5; D: -; J: TRBJ2-5; CDR3: CASSLDPGRYTIRGEETQYF; DNA: TGTGCCAGCAGCTTGGATCCAGGGCGATATACCATCCGTGGGGAAGAGACCCAGTACTTC
size: few; V: TRBV12-3/TRBV12-4; D: TRBD1; J: TRBJ1-6; CDR3: CAYTTGYVGDSPLHF; DNA: TGTGCCTATACGACAGGGTACGTAGGAGATTCACCCCTCCACTTT
size: -; V: TRBV19; D: -; J: TRBJ2-3; CDR3: CASSGGPLTDTQYF; DNA: TGTGCCAGTAGTGGGGGGCCCCTCACAGATACGCAGTATTTT
size: many; V: TRBV7-8; D: -; J: TRBJ1-6; CDR3: CASSLNPGGMTSPLHF; DNA: TGTGCCAGCAGCTTAAATCCGGGGGGCATGACTTCACCCCTCCACTTT
size: -; V: TRBV4-2; D: -; J: TRBJ1-5; CDR3: CASSQDTGGLGQSQHF; DNA: TGTGCCAGCAGCCAAGATACCGGGGGCCTAGGCCAGTCCCAGCATTTT
size: -; V: TRBV27; D: -; J: TRBJ1-1; CDR3: CASSFLGATEAFF; DNA: TGTGCCAGCAGTTTCCTCGGTGCCACTGAAGCTTTCTTT
size: few; V: TRBV5-1; D: -; J: TRBJ2-5; CDR3: CASSLDSGIQETQYF; DNA: TGCGCCAGCAGCTTGGATTCAGGGATTCAAGAGACCCAGTACTTC
size: -; V: TRBV7-6; D: -; J: TRBJ2-7; CDR3: CASSLSSGSESSYEQYF; DNA: TGTGCCAGCAGCTTAAGTTCCGGGAGCGAGAGCTCCTACGAGCAGTACTTC
size: -; V: TRBV6-1; D: -; J: TRBJ2-7; CDR3: CASSFTMTSTGSYEQYF; DNA: TGTGCCAGCAGTTTCACCATGACTAGTACCGGGTCCTACGAGCAGTACTTC
size: -; V: TRBV6-6; D: TRBD1; J: TRBJ1-3; CDR3: CANKAGTGGGKSGNTIYF; DNA: TGTGCCAACAAAGCCGGGACAGGCGGTGGGAAATCTGGAAACACCATATATTTT
size: few; V: TRBV20-1; D: -; J: TRBJ2-3; CDR3: CSARSSRGAGADTQYF; DNA: TGCAGTGCTAGATCCTCTCGGGGGGCCGGGGCAGATACGCAGTATTTT
size: -; V: TRBV5-1; D: -; J: TRBJ2-3; CDR3: CASSSSLDWGGTDTQYF; DNA: TGCGCCAGCAGCTCGTCTTTAGATTGGGGGGGCACAGATACGCAGTATTTT
size: few; V: TRBV19; D: TRBD1; J: TRBJ1-2; CDR3: CASSMGQGAEGYTF; DNA: TGTGCCAGTAGTATGGGACAGGGGGCGGAAGGCTACACCTTC
size: -; V: TRBV5-3; D: -; J: TRBJ1-5; CDR3: CASSLERSLGQPQHF; DNA: TGTGCCAGCAGCTTGGAGAGGAGTTTAGGTCAGCCCCAGCATTTT
size: -; V: TRBV4-3; D: TRBD1; J: TRBJ2-3; CDR3: CASSHRTRQGYRTDTQYF; DNA: TGCGCCAGCAGCCATCGGACCCGACAGGGTTACCGCACAGATACGCAGTATTTT
size: -; V: TRBV10-3; D: TRBD1; J: TRBJ1-1; CDR3: CATYRGTEAFF; DNA: TGTGCCACGTACAGGGGCACTGAAGCTTTCTTT
size: -; V: TRBV7-3; D: -; J: TRBJ2-1; CDR3: CASSLDTSSSYNEQFF; DNA: TGTGCCAGCAGCTTAGACACATCGTCCTCCTACAATGAGCAGTTCTTC
size: few; V: TRBV6-2/TRBV6-3; D: -; J: TRBJ2-2; CDR3: CASSANRDNTGELFF; DNA: TGTGCCAGCAGCGCGAACAGGGACAACACCGGGGAGCTGTTTTTT
size: -; V: TRBV6-2/TRBV6-3; D: -; J: TRBJ1-5; CDR3: CASSTPGYNQPQHF; DNA: TGTGCCAGCTCAACCCCGGGATACAATCAGCCCCAGCATTTT
size: few; V: TRBV15; D: TRBD1; J: TRBJ2-7; CDR3: CATSTRDRGHEQYF; DNA: TGTGCCACCAGCACAAGGGACAGGGGCCACGAGCAGTACTTC
size: few; V: TRBV7-3; D: -; J: TRBJ2-5; CDR3: CASSHGGGWGQETQYF; DNA: TGTGCCAGCAGCCATGGAGGAGGTTGGGGTCAAGAGACCCAGTACTTC
size: -; V: TRBV7-9; D: -; J: TRBJ1-1; CDR3: CASSPPDSQGTEAFF; DNA: TGTGCCAGCAGCCCACCGGACAGCCAGGGGACTGAAGCTTTCTTT
size: many; V: TRBV27; D: -; J: TRBJ1-5; CDR3: CASSFYNQPQHF; DNA: TGTGCCAGCAGTTTTTATAATCAGCCCCAGCATTTT
size: few; V: TRBV7-6; D: -; J: TRBJ2-7; CDR3: CASSLLQVPGDHEQYF; DNA: TGTGCCAGCAGCTTACTTCAAGTCCCAGGGGACCACGAGCAGTACTTC
size: few; V: TRBV29-1; D: -; J: TRBJ1-2; CDR3: CSVGPVINGYTF; DNA: TGCAGCGTTGGTCCGGTGATAAATGGCTACACCTTC
size: -; V: TRBV7-2; D: TRBD2; J: TRBJ2-1; CDR3: CASSPRLAGGSEQFF; DNA: TGTGCCAGCAGCCCAAGACTAGCGGGGGGGTCTGAGCAGTTCTTC
size: few; V: TRBV28; D: -; J: TRBJ1-6; CDR3: CASSFSNSYNSPLHF; DNA: TGTGCCAGCAGTTTCAGTAACTCCTATAATTCACCCCTCCACTTT
size: -; V: TRBV6-1; D: -; J: TRBJ1-1; CDR3: CASSQSGDGTEAFF; DNA: TGTGCCAGCAGCCAATCAGGGGATGGGACTGAAGCTTTCTTT
size: -; V: TRBV29-1; D: -; J: TRBJ2-3; CDR3: CSVYPLGSTQYF; DNA: TGCAGCGTCTATCCCCTGGGTTCTACGCAGTATTTT
size: many; V: TRBV7-6; D: TRBD1; J: TRBJ2-5; CDR3: CASSQNRDRGWGETQYF; DNA: TGTGCCAGCAGTCAAAACCGGGACAGGGGGTGGGGCGAGACCCAGTACTTC
size: -; V: TRBV5-4; D: TRBD1; J: TRBJ1-2; CDR3: CASSILDRGKDYGYTF; DNA: TGTGCCAGCAGCATACTGGACAGGGGGAAGGACTATGGCTACACCTTC
size: -; V: TRBV7-6; D: TRBD2; J: TRBJ2-3; CDR3: CASRLAGGPTDTQYF; DNA: TGTGCCAGCAGGCTAGCGGGGGGGCCGACAGATACGCAGTATTTT
size: once; V: TRBV7-9; D: -; J: TRBJ2-7; CDR3: CASSSETGVFQSYEQYF; DNA: TGTGCCAGCAGCTCTGAGACGGGCGTTTTCCAGTCCTACGAGCAGTACTTC
size: few; V: TRBV20-1; D: TRBD1; J: TRBJ1-1; CDR3: CSARDRGVNTEAFF; DNA: TGCAGTGCCCGGGACAGGGGGGTGAACACTGAAGCTTTCTTT
size: -; V: TRBV20-1; D: -; J: TRBJ2-3; CDR3: CSASDGQEDTQYF; DNA: TGCAGTGCTAGTGATGGGCAAGAAGATACGCAGTATTTT
size: few; V: TRBV6-2/TRBV6-3; D: -; J: TRBJ1-1; CDR3: CASSPRAGPNTEAFF; DNA: TGTGCCAGCAGCCCTAGGGCAGGGCCGAACACTGAAGCTTTCTTT
size: -; V: TRBV27; D: TRBD2; J: TRBJ2-3; CDR3: CASSLSPTSGGATDTQYF; DNA: TGTGCCAGCAGTTTATCCCCGACTAGCGGGGGGGCCACAGATACGCAGTATTTT
size: -; V: TRBV7-6; D: -; J: TRBJ2-1; CDR3: CASSHPRGSYNEQFF; DNA: TGTGCCAGCAGCCACCCTAGAGGGAGCTACAATGAGCAGTTCTTC